What follows describes a single TCR beta chain. Between the trimmed V and J ends, which lost 4 bases and 0 bases, there was a span of 15 bases. Germline CDR1 SEHNR, CDR2 FQNEAQ (reference sequence). CDR3 length: 17 amino acids. This record belongs to a study of blood T cell repertoires in COVID-19. This table comes from immunoSEQ multiplex PCR, and its TCRdb copy is limited to in-frame clones, with some not included. The sample has 50,000 to 65,000 clones, roughly 71% seen once; the top ten hold over 6%. The chain carries TRBV7-9 and TRBJ2-2; a possible D gene is TRBD1 (5 bases). The receptor's source is a woman aged 45-59 years with active or convalescent COVID-19. The sequenced material came from peripheral blood. In nucleotides, the CDR3 is TGTGCCAGCAGCTCACTTTCACAGGACCCGAACACCGGGGAGCTGTTTTTT. Its translation: CASSSLSQDPNTGELFF.